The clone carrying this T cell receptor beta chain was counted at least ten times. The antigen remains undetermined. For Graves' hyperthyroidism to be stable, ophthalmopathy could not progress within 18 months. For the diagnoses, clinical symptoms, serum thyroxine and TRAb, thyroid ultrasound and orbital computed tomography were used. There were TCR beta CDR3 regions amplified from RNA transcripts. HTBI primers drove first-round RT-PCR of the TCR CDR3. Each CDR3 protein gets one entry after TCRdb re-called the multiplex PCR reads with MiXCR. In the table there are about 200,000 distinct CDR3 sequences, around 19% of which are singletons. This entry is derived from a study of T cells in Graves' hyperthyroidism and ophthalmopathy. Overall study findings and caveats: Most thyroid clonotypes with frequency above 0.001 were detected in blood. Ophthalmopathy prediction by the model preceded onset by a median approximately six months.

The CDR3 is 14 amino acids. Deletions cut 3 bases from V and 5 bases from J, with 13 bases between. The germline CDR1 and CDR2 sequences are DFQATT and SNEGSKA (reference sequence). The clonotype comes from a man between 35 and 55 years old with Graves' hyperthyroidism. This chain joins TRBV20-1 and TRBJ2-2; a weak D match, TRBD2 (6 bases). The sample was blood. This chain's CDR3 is CSASLQGGTGELFF. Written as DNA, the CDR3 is TGCAGTGCTAGTCTACAAGGAGGGACCGGGGAGCTGTTTTTT.